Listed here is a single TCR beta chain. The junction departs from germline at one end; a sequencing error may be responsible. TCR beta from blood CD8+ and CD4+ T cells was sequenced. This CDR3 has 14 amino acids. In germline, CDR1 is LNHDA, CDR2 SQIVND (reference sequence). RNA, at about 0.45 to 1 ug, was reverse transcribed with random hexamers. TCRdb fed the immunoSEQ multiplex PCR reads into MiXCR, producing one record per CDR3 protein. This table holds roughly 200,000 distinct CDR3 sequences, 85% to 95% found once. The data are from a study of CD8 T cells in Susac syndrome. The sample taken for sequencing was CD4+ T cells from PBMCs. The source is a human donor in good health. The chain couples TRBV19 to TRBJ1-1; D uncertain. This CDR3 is CASSIGETGFVPSF. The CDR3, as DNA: TGTGCCAGTAGTATAGGGGAGACGGGATTCGTACCCTCATTT.